One sample yielded the 10 T cell receptor beta chains listed below, sequenced in a study of control samples from healthy donors and cancer patients. Profiled with immunoSEQ multiplex PCR; TCRdb holds only in-frame clones, not every one. The sample has 200,000 to 250,000 clones; around 94% are singletons. Sequenced: blood. Receptors were obtained from a man in his fifties or sixties in good health.

The chain couples TRBV4-3 to TRBJ1-2, with D hard to call. Germline loops: CDR1 LGHNA, CDR2 YSLEER. With 0 bases removed from V and 8 bases from J, the gap between germline ends came to 10 bases. CDR3 length: 13 residues. Here the CDR3 reads CASSQEPGLGYTF. As DNA, the CDR3 is TGCGCCAGCAGCCAAGAACCCGGGTTAGGCTACACCTTC.

CDR3 protein: CASSGTGVEGNGNTEAFF. CDR3 DNA sequence: TGCGCCAGCAGCGGTACAGGGGTTGAAGGTAATGGGAACACTGAAGCTTTCTTT. The chain carries TRBV5-1 and TRBJ1-1; TRBD1 agrees at 7 bases. The germline CDR1 and CDR2 sequences are SGHRS and YFSETQ. This CDR3 contains 18 residues. Trimming removed 4 bases from V and 1 base from J; junction bases left unmatched: 16.

This chain connects TRBV7-9 to TRBJ2-7; D may be TRBD1 (6 bases). Germline V gene data show CDR1 as SEHNR and CDR2 as FQNEAQ (reference sequence). This CDR3 has 13 amino acids. V lost 3 bases to trimming and J lost 3 bases, with 9 bases between them. The CDR3, as DNA: TGTGCCAGCAGCTTGGGGGCTTACTACGAGCAGTACGTC. It codes for CASSLGAYYEQYV.

The chain is built from TRBV5-5 and TRBJ2-1; TRBD2 agrees at 11 bases. The germline V gene has CDR1 SGHKS and CDR2 YYEKEE (reference sequence). V shed 4 bases, J shed 0 bases, and the junction held 12 bases outside the gene matches. The CDR3 extends over 19 amino acids. The CDR3 DNA is TGTGCCAGCAGCGCAAGACTAGCGGGGTCTTCCCGCTCCTACAATGAGCAGTTCTTC. Amino acid sequence: CASSARLAGSSRSYNEQFF.

The chain recombines TRBV28 with TRBJ2-6; TRBD1 matches 7 bases. V lost 2 bases, J lost 1 base, and 8 bases stayed unmatched. The CDR3 has 18 residues. Germline lookup yields CDR1 MDHEN and CDR2 SYDVKM. CDR3 nucleotides: TGTGCCAGCAGTTTAGCTCTGACAGGGTGGTCTGGGGCCAACGTCCTGACTTTC. Translated, it gives CASSLALTGWSGANVLTF.

This chain links TRBV5-1 with TRBJ1-1, with D possibly being TRBD1 (5 bases). Germline lookup yields CDR1 SGHRS and CDR2 YFSETQ. V was trimmed by 1 base and J by 5 bases, leaving 12 bases between them. CDR3 length: 14 residues. The CDR3 spells CASSLFQGGTEAFF. CDR3 sequence (DNA): TGCGCCAGCAGCTTGTTTCAGGGAGGGACTGAAGCTTTCTTT.

A word on this clone: This sample also contains other DNA sequences that code for the same CDR3. This sequence joins TRBV28 and TRBJ1-5; D ambiguous. The CDR3 sequence is 12 residues long. V shed 2 bases and J shed 7 bases, with 6 bases lying between them. CDR1 MDHEN and CDR2 SYDVKM come from the germline V gene. CDR3 in DNA: TGTGCCAGCAGTTTAGGTGGGCAGCCCCAGCATTTT. The encoded protein is CASSLGGQPQHF.

V usage is TRBV10-3 and J usage is TRBJ1-5, with D maybe TRBD1 (5 bases). The CDR3 sequence is 13 residues long. Deletions cut 11 bases from V and 3 bases from J, with 14 bases between. Per germline, CDR1 ENHRY and CDR2 SYGVKD. This CDR3 is CASKDSLNQPQHF. The DNA of the CDR3 is TGTGCCTCAAAAGACAGCCTCAATCAGCCCCAGCATTTT.

The rearrangement joins TRBV2 to TRBJ1-2; 9 nucleotides match TRBD1. The germline V gene encodes CDR1 SNHLY and CDR2 FYNNEI. Unmatched junction bases numbered 5, after V lost 6 bases and J lost 6 bases. This CDR3 region has 13 residues. CDR3 sequence reads: CASSSTGGDGYTF. Written as DNA, the CDR3 is TGTGCCAGCAGCTCTACAGGGGGCGATGGCTACACCTTC. Drawing the rest from reference TRBV2 and TRBJ1-2, the complete variable domain is EPEVTQTPSHQVTQMGQEVILRCVPISNHLYFYWYRQILGQKVEFLVSFYNNEISEKSEIFDDQFSVERPDGSNFTLKIRSTKLEDSAMYFCASSSTGGDGYTFGSGTRLTVV.

The chain combines TRBV7-3 with TRBJ2-2; no clear D gene. The germline CDR1 and CDR2 sequences are SGHTA and FQGTGA. The CDR3 length is 14 residues. Deletions cut 5 bases from V and 6 bases from J, with 13 bases between. CDR3 in DNA: TGTGCCAGCAGCCCTTCCCTTAAGTCCGGGGAGCTGTTTTTT. It translates to CASSPSLKSGELFF.